The 13 T cell receptor beta chains given below trace back to one sample, sequenced in a study of post-analysis software for immune sequencing data. These receptors have no identified antigens. Study observations and caveats: Roughly five TRBV segments appeared more often in patients than in controls, and TRBV5-6, TRBV5-1 and TRBV20-1 were among these.

TCR beta cDNA libraries had unique molecular identifiers. TCRdb re-analysed the PCR reads in MiXCR, keeping a single row per CDR3 protein. The sample includes roughly 870,000 distinct CDR3 sequences, about 57% of them seen just once. Source material: blood. Every receptor here comes from a girl aged 5-17 years with multiple sclerosis.

The genes are TRBV20-1 and TRBJ2-1, with D tentatively TRBD1 or TRBD2 (5 bases each). Trimming left V 6 bases short and J 12 bases short, with 24 bases between. Germline-derived CDR1 and CDR2 are DFQATT and SNEGSKA (reference sequence). The CDR3 extends over 14 amino acids. The CDR3 nucleotides are TGCAGTGCCATCACCGGGACCAGAGTTCGAGGGCAGTTCTTC. It codes for CSAITGTRVRGQFF.

As for this clonotype: The junction does not match germline at one end; this may be a read error. The chain links TRBV7-3 to TRBJ2-6; D perhaps matches TRBD1 (5 bases). Per the germline V gene, CDR1 is SGHTA and CDR2 is FQGTGA. The CDR3 loop spans 15 amino acids. CDR3 residues: CASSSSFAGANVPTF. The CDR3 bases are TGTGCCAGCAGCTCATCTTTCGCTGGGGCCAACGTCCCGACTTTC.

V and J are TRBV9 and TRBJ2-5, with a tentative D call TRBD1 (5 bases). V was cut by 4 bases and J by 5 bases, with 15 bases left in between. CDR3 length: 14 amino acids. Germline V gene lookup returns CDR1 SGDLS and CDR2 YYNGEE. In DNA form, the CDR3 reads TGTGCCAGCAGCCCCGGGCAGAAGGGGGAGACCCAGTACTTC. It translates to CASSPGQKGETQYF.

This clonotype has more than one count but fewer than ten. The rearrangement uses TRBV11-2 and TRBJ2-5, with TRBD2 identical over 7 bases. Per the germline V gene, CDR1 is SGHAT and CDR2 is FQNNGV. J was trimmed by 5 bases and V by 8 bases; bases with no gene match: 8. The CDR3 has 13 amino acids. The CDR3 protein is CASRLAHLETQYF. The CDR3 region has the DNA TGTGCCAGCCGACTAGCCCATTTGGAGACCCAGTACTTC.

This clonotype was detected only once. V gene TRBV20-1 combines with J gene TRBJ1-5; 7 positions match TRBD1. The CDR3 runs to 16 residues. In germline, CDR1 is DFQATT, CDR2 SNEGSKA (reference sequence). Trimming at V came to 6 bases and at J to 3 bases, leaving 14 bases not matched to a gene. The CDR3 protein is CSAPGQARLPNQPQHF. The CDR3 nucleotides read TGCAGTGCGCCTGGACAGGCTAGGCTGCCCAATCAGCCCCAGCATTTT.

This clonotype occurred a few times. The chain carries TRBV29-1 and TRBJ2-5, with D uncertain. Germline V gene lookup returns CDR1 SQVTM and CDR2 ANQGSEA. This CDR3 has 12 residues. Trimming removed 6 bases at V and 2 bases at J, with 10 bases between. The CDR3 sequence is CSVGDQQETQYF. The CDR3 DNA follows: TGCAGCGTCGGAGACCAGCAAGAGACCCAGTACTTC.

The genes are TRBV5-1 and TRBJ2-1, with 8 bases identical to TRBD2. Per germline, CDR1 SGHRS and CDR2 YFSETQ. V lost 0 bases and J lost 0; bases outside the gene matches: 8. CDR3 length equals 18 residues. CDR3 loop: CASSLAFTSGSSYNEQFF. The CDR3 coding sequence is TGCGCCAGCAGCTTGGCCTTCACTAGCGGATCCTCCTACAATGAGCAGTTCTTC.

In its sample, this clonotype was seen once. CDR3 loop: CASSSTTVTDTQYF. The DNA of the CDR3 is TGTGCCAGCAGCTCTACAACCGTGACAGATACGCAGTATTTT. J is TRBJ2-3 and V is TRBV7-9; D is undetermined. Germline CDR1 SEHNR, CDR2 FQNEAQ (reference sequence). CDR3 size: 14 residues. Deletions cut 4 bases from V and 3 bases from J, with 11 bases between.

This clonotype occurred a few times. The gene calls are TRBV12-3 or TRBV12-4 and TRBJ2-3; D gene uncertain. The CDR3 loop spans 13 amino acids. V was cut by 1 base and J by 3 bases, with 5 bases left in between. For the CDR3, the DNA is TGTGCCAGCAGTTTAGTTGAAACAGATACGCAGTATTTT. This sequence encodes CASSLVETDTQYF.

This clonotype was picked up one time. The gene calls are TRBV29-1 and TRBJ2-2; D ambiguous. The germline gives CDR1 SQVTM, CDR2 ANQGSEA. Trimming took off 4 bases at V and 7 bases at J, with 7 bases between the two ends. The CDR3 has 11 amino acids. Here the CDR3 reads CSVVSYGELFF. CDR3 coding DNA: TGCAGCGTTGTTTCTTACGGGGAGCTGTTTTTT.

V usage is TRBV5-1 and J usage is TRBJ2-1, with 7 bases that match TRBD2. The J call could be wrong; TRBJ2-7 is a better fit for the DNA end. The CDR3 length is 15 residues. Germline values: CDR1 SGHRS, CDR2 YFSETQ. Here the CDR3 DNA reads TGCGCCAGCAGCACCGACTGGGGACTATACAATGAGCAGTACTTC. Residues: CASSTDWGLYNEQYF.

The V and J genes are TRBV5-1 and TRBJ2-7; 14 bases line up with TRBD2. This CDR3 spans 16 amino acids. Germline assignment: CDR1 SGHRS and CDR2 YFSETQ. The J segment lost 6 bases and the V segment lost 5 bases, leaving 10 bases of the junction unmatched. This chain's CDR3 is CASRSGGLAGATEQYF. The CDR3 DNA reads TGCGCCAGCAGGTCGGGGGGACTAGCGGGAGCAACCGAGCAGTACTTC.

This clonotype has more than one count but fewer than ten. The J gene is TRBJ2-7, the V gene TRBV3-1; no clear D gene. The CDR3 runs to 14 residues. V dropped 4 bases and J dropped 0 bases, with 10 bases sitting between them. Germline values: CDR1 LGHDT, CDR2 YNNKEL (reference sequence). Here the CDR3 DNA reads TGTGCCAGCAGCCGCGGCGGCGTCTCCTACGAGCAGTACTTC. Its protein product is CASSRGGVSYEQYF.